These 7 T cell receptor beta chains share one sample of origin, sequenced in a study of blood T cells in healthy people across ages. A J-beta primer mix and a sample-barcoded 5' primer were used in a second PCR of roughly 7 to 12 cycles. Each CDR3 protein is one row after TCRdb ran MiXCR on the 5' RACE reads. The sample yields about 590,000 distinct CDR3 sequences, approximately 30% seen once. Sequences were obtained from blood. The receptors stem from a woman older than 75 in good health.

The genes are TRBV20-1 and TRBJ1-4; 9 nucleotides line up with TRBD1. The CDR3 has 13 residues. Unmatched junction bases numbered 6, after V lost 6 bases and J lost 7 bases. Germline V CDR1 and CDR2: DFQATT, SNEGSKA (reference sequence). CDR3 bases: TGCAGTGCCCCCGGGACAGGGATTGAAAAACTGTTTTTT. Residues: CSAPGTGIEKLFF.

This clonotype showed up many times. The chain joins TRBV7-2 to TRBJ2-1, with 7 bases identical to TRBD1. This CDR3 contains 13 residues. V gave up 7 bases and J gave up 8 bases; unmatched junction bases: 8. The germline gives CDR1 SGHTA, CDR2 FQGNSA. CDR3 coding DNA: TGTGCCAGCAACTTGGGACAGCTATATGAGCAGTTCTTC. This encodes CASNLGQLYEQFF.

As regards this clonotype: This sequence may be a read error, since a much larger clone differs from it by one base. V is TRBV12-5 and J is TRBJ2-1, with TRBD1 matching over 8 bases. The DNA end lines up better with TRBJ2-7; the J call may be wrong. Per the germline V gene, CDR1 is LGHNT and CDR2 is FRNRAP. The CDR3 extends over 17 amino acids. The DNA of the CDR3 is TGTGCTAGTGGTTTGGTACTGGGGACAGGCTCCTACAATGAGCAGTACTTC. Its translation: CASGLVLGTGSYNEQYF.

This CDR3 is CASSTVGEGADVQYF. As DNA, the CDR3 is TGTGCCAGCAGCACCGTGGGGGAGGGGGCAGATGTGCAGTATTTT. The chain recombines TRBV12-3 or TRBV12-4 with TRBJ2-3, with D tentatively TRBD1 or TRBD2 (7 bases each). V was clipped by 6 bases and J by 11 bases, with 24 bases between them. The length of the CDR3 is 15 residues.

This clonotype has more than one count but fewer than ten. The J gene is TRBJ1-2, the V gene TRBV5-6, with D maybe TRBD1 (5 bases). Germline lookup yields CDR1 SGHDT and CDR2 YYEEEE. This CDR3 spans 14 amino acids. Trimming took 0 bases from V and 9 from J, leaving 15 bases between them. CDR3 in amino acids: CASSLGGTRVRYTF. The DNA of the CDR3 is TGTGCCAGCAGCTTGGGTGGGACGAGAGTACGCTACACCTTC. The whole variable domain, filled in from reference TRBV5-6 and TRBJ1-2, reads DAGVTQSPTHLIKTRGQQVTLRCSPKSGHDTVSWYQQALGQGPQFIFQYYEEEERQRGNFPDRFSGHQFPNYSSELNVNALLLGDSALYLCASSLGGTRVRYTFGSGTRLTVV.

This clonotype was recorded at least ten times. V is TRBV2 and J is TRBJ2-7; no clear D gene. This CDR3 has 13 amino acids. V was clipped by 11 bases and J by 2 bases, with 16 bases between them. Germline CDR1 reads SNHLY; CDR2 reads FYNNEI. The CDR3 nucleotides are TGTGCCGGACGGGTGTCAGTACCCTACGAGCAGTACTTC. Its protein product is CAGRVSVPYEQYF.

The chain couples TRBV20-1 to TRBJ2-3; unclear D gene. The V gene's germline CDR1 is DFQATT and CDR2 SNEGSKA (reference sequence). This CDR3 has 16 amino acids. Trimming left V 2 bases short and J 1 base short, with 16 bases between. The CDR3 bases are TGCAGTGCTAGAACATCAGAAGGGTGGGGCACAGATACGCAGTATTTT. Its translation is CSARTSEGWGTDTQYF.